This entry is about one T cell receptor (beta chain). Its cognate antigen is unknown. Germline V gives CDR1 SEHNR, CDR2 FQNEAQ (reference sequence). The CDR3 consists of 15 residues. V lost 2 bases, J lost 2 bases, and 12 bases lay in between. The sample comes from a study of blood T cells in healthy people across ages. Study background: Capturing about one barcoded beta molecule per two T cells was achieved by template switching. Whole-study results and caveats: TCR beta diversity per million T cells fell roughly linearly with age.

The second PCR ran roughly 6 to 11 cycles with a sample-barcoded 5' primer and J-beta primers. Every cDNA molecule bore a tag from a template-switch adaptor containing 12 random nucleotides. TCRdb passed the 5' RACE reads through MiXCR, listing each CDR3 protein once. The table shows hundreds of thousands of distinct CDR3 sequences, with over 40% occurring only once. This receptor was obtained from a woman of 80 years or more in good health. Sequencing was performed on blood. The chain is built from TRBV7-9 and TRBJ1-2, with D maybe TRBD1 (6 bases). The CDR3 protein is CASSLMGHGNYGYTF. CDR3 DNA sequence: TGTGCCAGCAGCTTAATGGGACATGGGAACTATGGCTACACCTTC.